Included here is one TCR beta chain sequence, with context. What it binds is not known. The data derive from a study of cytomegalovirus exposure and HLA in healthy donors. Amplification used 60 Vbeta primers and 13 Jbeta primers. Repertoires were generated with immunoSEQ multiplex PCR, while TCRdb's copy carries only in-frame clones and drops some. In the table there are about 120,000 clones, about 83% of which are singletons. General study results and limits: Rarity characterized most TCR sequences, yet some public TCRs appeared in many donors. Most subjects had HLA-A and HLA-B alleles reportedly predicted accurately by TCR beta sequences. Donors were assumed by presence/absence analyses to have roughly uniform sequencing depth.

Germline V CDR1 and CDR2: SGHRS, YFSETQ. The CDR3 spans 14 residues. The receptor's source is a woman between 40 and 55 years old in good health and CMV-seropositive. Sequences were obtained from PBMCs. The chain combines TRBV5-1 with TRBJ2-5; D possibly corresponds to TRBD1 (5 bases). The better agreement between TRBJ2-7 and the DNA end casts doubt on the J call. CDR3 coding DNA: TGCGCCAGCAGCTTGGTGGGGCCCACCTACGAGCAGTACTTC. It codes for CASSLVGPTYEQYF.